This T cell receptor beta chain was identified during a study of blood T cell repertoires in COVID-19. The germline V and J ends were trimmed by 5 bases and 6 bases, with 4 bases remaining between them. The CDR3 runs 10 residues. The germline V gene has CDR1 LGHDT and CDR2 YNNKEL (reference sequence). Profiling relied on immunoSEQ multiplex PCR, and the TCRdb table lists in-frame clones only, not all of them. The sample records 650,000 to 800,000 clones, 90% being singletons. The specimen was peripheral blood. This chain links TRBV3-1 (or the pseudogene TRBV3-2) with TRBJ1-1; D gene ambiguous. This receptor was taken from a woman aged 18 to 35 with acute or convalescent COVID-19. Here the CDR3 reads CASSGPEAFF. CDR3 nucleotides: TGTGCCAGCAGCGGGCCTGAAGCTTTCTTT.